This T cell receptor (beta chain) stems from a study of blood T cells in healthy people across ages. Study conclusions and caveats: As naive T cell percentage varied, TCR beta diversity correlated strongly with it. Getting older went along with TCR beta diversity per million T cells dropping roughly linearly. Whereas aged donors had fewer naive CD4+ cells, long-lived donors had more of them and higher diversity.

Together with a sample-barcoded 5' primer, a J-beta primer mix was included in a second PCR lasting 7 to 11 cycles. TCRdb reprocessed the 5' RACE reads with MiXCR, giving one entry per CDR3 protein. The table has 800,000 to 1,000,000 distinct CDR3 sequences, roughly 52% seen once. In the case of this clonotype: Its specificity is unknown.

The source material was blood. The sequence derives from a man between 25 and 39 years old in good health.

This chain's CDR3 is CASTSLVSYNSPLHF. CDR3 bases: TGTGCCAGCACCTCACTTGTCTCCTATAATTCACCCCTCCACTTT. The V gene is TRBV27, the J gene TRBJ1-6; no clear D gene. The CDR3 is 15 residues long. Germline values: CDR1 MNHEY, CDR2 SMNVEV (reference sequence). V lost 7 bases and J lost 0, with 10 bases in between.